This passage covers 8 T cell receptor beta chains from one sample sequenced in a study of CD8+ T cells in alopecia areata. Documented treatment: oral pan-JAK inhibitor, 5-10 mg twice daily. TCR sequencing used cDNA made by reverse transcription of extracted RNA. Profiled with immunoSEQ multiplex PCR; TCRdb holds only in-frame clones, not every one. The sample includes a few hundred thousand clones, around two fifths seen only once; the top ten take about 2.4%. The source material was CD4+ T cells sorted from blood, sampled at approximately week 36, from a patient treated with tofacitinib. The receptors were gathered from a human donor with alopecia areata.

The CDR3 DNA reads TGTGCCAGCAGCTTGGAACCGACAGGGGGCTACGAGCAGTACTTC. Translation: CASSLEPTGGYEQYF. The chain links TRBV5-4 to TRBJ2-7; 9 bases line up with TRBD1. CDR1 is SGHNT, CDR2 YYREEE, per germline (reference sequence). V shed 0 bases and J 3 bases; nucleotides not matched to a gene: 4. This CDR3 has 15 amino acids.

The V call is TRBV27, the J call TRBJ2-3; 14 nucleotides line up with TRBD2. This CDR3 is 18 amino acids long. CDR1 and CDR2 from the germline V gene are MNHEY and SMNVEV (reference sequence). The ends lost 2 bases at V and 3 bases at J; junction bases unmatched: 7. This chain's CDR3 is CASSLGTSGSRVTDTQYF. The CDR3 DNA reads as TGTGCCAGCAGTTTAGGGACTAGCGGGAGTCGGGTAACAGATACGCAGTATTTT.

This clone was counted a few times. The V and J genes are TRBV29-1 and TRBJ2-3, with TRBD2 matching over 14 bases. The ends lost 7 bases at V and 3 bases at J; junction bases unmatched: 9. The CDR3 is 16 amino acids. Germline V gene lookup returns CDR1 SQVTM and CDR2 ANQGSEA. The CDR3 here is CSASRTSGRLTDTQYF. CDR3 DNA sequence: TGCAGCGCCTCGCGGACTAGCGGGAGGTTGACAGATACGCAGTATTTT.

This clone was counted between two and nine times. The genes are TRBV5-6 and TRBJ2-5; D call uncertain. The CDR3 extends over 15 amino acids. Germline V lookup: CDR1 SGHDT, CDR2 YYEEEE. The V end lost 0 bases, the J end lost 0 bases, and 9 bases lay between the germline ends. In DNA, the CDR3 is TGTGCCAGCAGCTTGGCCTGGCAGGACCAAGAGACCCAGTACTTC. It specifies CASSLAWQDQETQYF.

This clone has only a few counts. The chain employs TRBV4-1 and TRBJ1-5; 7 nucleotides line up with TRBD1. This CDR3 has 13 residues. J gave up 9 bases and V 4 bases, and 6 bases lay outside the gene matches. CDR1 is MGHRA, CDR2 YSYEKL, per germline. The CDR3 DNA follows: TGCGCCAGCAGCCCACAGGGGTCAGGGCCCCAGCATTTT. Amino acid sequence: CASSPQGSGPQHF.

In this sample, this clone turned up a few times. The V gene is TRBV7-9, the J gene TRBJ2-6; TRBD2 agrees at 7 bases. V lost 1 base and J lost 0; bases outside the gene matches: 6. Germline values: CDR1 SEHNR, CDR2 FQNEAQ (reference sequence). The CDR3 extends over 18 amino acids. CDR3 in DNA: TGTGCCAGCAGCTTAGGGGAGGGTTTCCTCTCTGGGGCCAACGTCCTGACTTTC. Amino acids: CASSLGEGFLSGANVLTF. Full variable domain (outside the CDR3, taken from reference TRBV7-9 and TRBJ2-6): DTGVSQNPRHKITKRGQNVTFRCDPISEHNRLYWYRQTLGQGPEFLTYFQNEAQLEKSRLLSDRFSAERPKGSFSTLEIQRTEQGDSAMYLCASSLGEGFLSGANVLTFGAGSRLTVL.

The CDR3 spells CASSLGYEGAGEAFF. Written as DNA, the CDR3 is TGTGCCAGCAGCTTAGGGTACGAGGGGGCAGGTGAAGCTTTCTTT. J is TRBJ1-1 and V is TRBV7-9; 7 bases agree with TRBD1. Germline V gene lookup returns CDR1 SEHNR and CDR2 FQNEAQ (reference sequence). The junction had 9 bases not matched to a gene; V was cut back by 1 base and J by 7 bases. The CDR3 has 15 amino acids.

The rearrangement uses TRBV6-5 and TRBJ2-5; D unresolved. This CDR3 is 13 amino acids long. Trimming left V 5 bases short and J 0 bases short, with 7 bases between. Germline V gene data show CDR1 as MNHEY and CDR2 as SVGAGI. As DNA, the CDR3 is TGTGCCAGCAGTGAGACGTACCAAGAGACCCAGTACTTC. Amino acids: CASSETYQETQYF.